The TCR beta chain under discussion was sequenced for a study of cytomegalovirus exposure and HLA in healthy donors. J lost 4 bases, V lost 0 bases, and 4 bases had no gene match. This CDR3 has 15 amino acids. Germline CDR1 and CDR2: SGHRS and YFSETQ. Here immunoSEQ multiplex PCR was the method, and the copy in TCRdb shows in-frame clones only, minus some. The table records 150,000 to 200,000 clones, 80% to 85% of them present only once. About this clone: Its cognate antigen is unknown.

Study-wide points: The investigators catalogued 164 TCR beta chains as cytomegalovirus-associated.

The source material was PBMCs. This TCR came from a woman aged 18 to 35 in good health and CMV-seropositive. V gene TRBV5-1 combines with J gene TRBJ2-5, with 9 bases matching TRBD2. This CDR3 is CASSLEISGGETQYF. The CDR3 DNA reads TGCGCCAGCAGCTTGGAAATTAGCGGGGGAGAGACCCAGTACTTC.